What follows are 30 T cell receptor beta chains derived from one specimen sequenced in a study of T cell clonotyping in hematopoietic cell transplantation (dated by TCRdb to about 2021). The time point label here, explained by the study, means: 180 days after allo-HCT. Library construction relied on the immunoSEQ multiplex PCR assay. In its TCRdb copy, this immuneACCESS table keeps in-frame sequences only and misses some clones. Where compared with another copy, unresolved V genes explain less than half of these, and the others have no known cause. Within this sample are some 8,000 clones, with more than 80% of them counted one time only. The ten most abundant clones make up less than 4.5% of the sample. Sequenced here: PBMCs, sampled 180 days after allogeneic stem cell transplant. These receptors were collected from a female patient aged 50 to 65 who had an allogeneic stem cell transplant from an unrelated donor, so the T cells may come from the graft donor. Some clones in this sample may be carry-over from other donors' samples.

The V gene is TRBV2, the J gene TRBJ2-1; 8 nucleotides line up with TRBD2. Germline-derived CDR1 and CDR2 are SNHLY and FYNNEI. The CDR3 is 14 residues long. The V segment lost 5 bases and the J segment 0 bases; nucleotides outside the gene matches: 0. The CDR3 loop reads CASSTSGSYNEQFF. DNA for the CDR3: TGTGCCAGCAGTACTAGCGGCTCCTACAATGAGCAGTTCTTC.

This chain links TRBV7-8 with TRBJ2-5; D may be TRBD1 (6 bases). Trimming pared 2 bases from V and 5 bases from J, leaving 21 bases between. The CDR3 length is 17 residues. Germline V gene lookup returns CDR1 SGHVS and CDR2 FQNEAQ. CDR3 nucleotide sequence: TGTGCCAGCAGCTTAAATTCCGGGACAACGATCCGGGAGACCCAGTACTTC. Amino acid sequence: CASSLNSGTTIRETQYF.

The chain carries TRBV6-4 and TRBJ2-2; possibly TRBD1 for D (6 bases). This CDR3 comprises 13 residues. Germline V gene data show CDR1 as MRHNA and CDR2 as SNTAGT. Trimming removed 3 bases at V and 7 bases at J, with 9 bases between. DNA for the CDR3: TGTGCCAGCAGTGATGAGGGGGTCGGGGAGCTGTTTTTT. Translating it yields CASSDEGVGELFF.

The chain is built from TRBV29-1 and TRBJ2-3; a weak D match, TRBD1 (6 bases). The V gene's germline CDR1 is SQVTM and CDR2 ANQGSEA. The V and J ends lost 3 bases and 2 bases respectively, with 18 bases between them. The CDR3 is made up of 16 amino acids. CDR3 sequence: CSVDSQGRGNTDTQYF. In nucleotides, the CDR3 is TGCAGCGTTGATTCTCAGGGCAGGGGAAACACAGATACGCAGTATTTT.

A few counts support this clone. The chain links TRBV2 to TRBJ1-1; D unresolved. The V and J ends lost 5 bases and 1 base respectively, with 8 bases between them. Germline V gene data show CDR1 as SNHLY and CDR2 as FYNNEI. CDR3 length: 13 residues. This CDR3 reads CASSSERNTEAFF. The CDR3 DNA follows: TGTGCCAGCAGTTCCGAAAGGAACACTGAAGCTTTCTTT.

The J gene is TRBJ2-2, the V gene TRBV7-9; the D gene is possibly TRBD2 (5 bases). This CDR3 has 16 residues. The V and J ends lost 1 base and 1 base respectively, with 10 bases between them. Per germline, CDR1 SEHNR and CDR2 FQNEAQ (reference sequence). The CDR3 sequence is CASSLGEPLNTGELFF. Here the CDR3 DNA reads TGTGCCAGCAGCTTAGGGGAGCCGTTGAACACCGGGGAGCTGTTTTTT.

The V and J genes are TRBV4-1 and TRBJ2-1, with D hard to call. The ends were cut back, 2 bases at V and 12 bases at J, with 20 bases in the middle. The CDR3 has 15 amino acids. CDR1 is MGHRA and CDR2 is YSYEKL in the germline V gene. CDR3 nucleotide sequence: TGCGCCAGCAGCCAACTCGGAAGATTTCCGCGAGGGCAGTTCTTC. Its protein is CASSQLGRFPRGQFF.

The gene calls are TRBV19 and TRBJ1-5; TRBD1 aligns across 8 bases. This CDR3 region has 16 residues. With V trimmed by 6 bases and J by 2 bases, 9 bases remained unmatched. The germline V gene has CDR1 LNHDA and CDR2 SQIVND (reference sequence). The CDR3 sequence is CASSPLGGQGNQPQHF. CDR3 in DNA: TGTGCCAGTAGCCCTTTGGGGGGACAGGGCAATCAGCCCCAGCATTTT.

The chain employs TRBV27 and TRBJ1-5; D is ambiguous. The length of the CDR3 is 13 residues. From germline, CDR1 is MNHEY and CDR2 SMNVEV (reference sequence). The V end was cut by 7 bases, the J end by 3 bases, with 10 bases between. The chain's CDR3 is CASKGGFNQPQHF. The DNA of the CDR3 is TGTGCCAGCAAGGGAGGGTTCAATCAGCCCCAGCATTTT.

This clone has a single count. This chain joins TRBV6-5 and TRBJ2-2, with D possibly matching TRBD2 (5 bases). V was pared by 1 base and J by 6 bases, with 9 bases between. The CDR3 totals 14 residues. The germline V gene encodes CDR1 MNHEY and CDR2 SVGAGI. CDR3 nucleotide sequence: TGTGCCAGCAGTTACTTGGTCGGGGCCGGGGAGCTGTTTTTT. Its translation: CASSYLVGAGELFF.

This CDR3 is CASSRGTSGLYNEQFF. CDR3 sequence (DNA): TGTGCCAGCAGCCGGGGGACTAGCGGGCTTTACAATGAGCAGTTCTTC. The chain has TRBV7-9 and TRBJ2-1; 12 nucleotides agree with TRBD2. The germline V gene has CDR1 SEHNR and CDR2 FQNEAQ (reference sequence). CDR3 length equals 16 residues. The V and J ends lost 5 bases and 4 bases, in that order; junction bases with no gene match: 6.

The V call is TRBV6-5, the J call TRBJ1-1; tentatively, D is TRBD1 (6 bases). Trimming took off 4 bases at V and 0 bases at J, with 15 bases between the two ends. The CDR3 is 16 amino acids. The germline gives CDR1 MNHEY, CDR2 SVGAGI. The CDR3 DNA reads TGTGCCAGCAGTTCAGGGGTAGGCCCGATGAACACTGAAGCTTTCTTT. Translation gives CASSSGVGPMNTEAFF.

The gene calls are TRBV28 and TRBJ2-5; D perhaps matches TRBD1 (5 bases). V lost 5 bases, J lost 5 bases, and 18 bases lay in between. This CDR3 contains 15 residues. Germline CDR1 reads MDHEN; CDR2 reads SYDVKM. CDR3 bases: TGTGCCAGCAGTCGCAGGGCGGCAGGGTGGGAGACCCAGTACTTC. Its translation: CASSRRAAGWETQYF.

This clone was picked up one time. CDR3 sequence: CASSQGQGYTIYF. In nucleotides, the CDR3 is TGCGCCAGCAGCCAGGGCCAGGGATACACCATATATTTT. This rearrangement joins TRBV4-1 to TRBJ1-3; possibly TRBD1 for D (5 bases). Per the germline V gene, CDR1 is MGHRA and CDR2 is YSYEKL. The CDR3 is 13 residues long. V gave up 3 bases and J gave up 8 bases, with 11 bases separating them.

CDR3 sequence (DNA): TGCGCCAGCACCCCCTCTGACCCTACCAACGTCCTGACTTTC. As protein: CASTPSDPTNVLTF. The chain uses TRBV5-1 and TRBJ2-6, with D hard to call. Deletions cut 6 bases from V and 8 bases from J, with 15 bases between. CDR1 and CDR2 from the germline V gene are SGHRS and YFSETQ. The CDR3 extends over 14 amino acids.

The chain employs TRBV5-4 and TRBJ2-3; the D gene is possibly TRBD2 (5 bases). V was trimmed by 3 bases and J by 1 base, leaving 9 bases between them. The CDR3 sequence is 14 residues long. CDR1 SGHNT and CDR2 YYREEE come from the germline V gene (reference sequence). The CDR3 loop is CASSSRGGTDTQYF. The CDR3 bases are TGTGCCAGCAGCTCCCGGGGAGGCACAGATACGCAGTATTTT.

This clone has only one observation. The rearrangement uses TRBV19 and TRBJ1-1; no definite D call. CDR3 size: 14 residues. V was cut by 6 bases and J by 0 bases, with 11 bases left in between. Looked up from germline, CDR1 is LNHDA and CDR2 is SQIVND (reference sequence). CDR3 nucleotide sequence: TGTGCCAGTAGGAAGAAATGGTTGAACACTGAAGCTTTCTTT. Translated: CASRKKWLNTEAFF. Based on the CDR3 plus reference TRBV19 and TRBJ1-1, the full variable domain is DGGITQSPKYLFRKEGQNVTLSCEQNLNHDAMYWYRQDPGQGLRLIYYSQIVNDFQKGDIAEGYSVSREKKESFPLTVTSAQKNPTAFYLCASRKKWLNTEAFFGQGTRLTVV.

The V gene is TRBV4-2, the J gene TRBJ2-1; 8 bases map to TRBD1. This CDR3 has 18 residues. Germline assignment: CDR1 LGHNA and CDR2 YNFKEQ. V was clipped by 0 bases and J by 4 bases; unmatched bases: 11. CDR3 sequence (DNA): TGTGCCAGCAGCCAAGATCCAGAAGAACAGGGGGAGTACAATGAGCAGTTCTTC. It is translated as CASSQDPEEQGEYNEQFF.

The chain has TRBV14 and TRBJ2-4, with D perhaps TRBD1 (5 bases). This CDR3 is built from 17 residues. Per germline, CDR1 SGHDN and CDR2 FVKESK. V lost 4 bases, J lost 0 bases, and 16 bases lay in between. CDR3 sequence (DNA): TGTGCCAGCAGCCCAATGCAGGGAAACCTAGCCAAAAACATTCAGTACTTC. Its translation is CASSPMQGNLAKNIQYF.

J is TRBJ1-6 and V is TRBV6-1; D is uncertain. The CDR3 consists of 13 residues. Germline-derived CDR1 and CDR2 are MNHNS and SASEGT. The V gene lost 2 bases and the J gene lost 10 bases, with 9 bases spanning the gap. This chain's CDR3 is CASSESGFSPLHF. DNA for the CDR3: TGTGCCAGCAGTGAATCAGGTTTCTCACCCCTCCACTTT.

This clone was seen only once. The chain uses TRBV2 and TRBJ1-4, with D unresolved. With 7 bases removed from V and 4 bases from J, the gap between germline ends came to 13 bases. This CDR3 spans 14 amino acids. The germline V gene has CDR1 SNHLY and CDR2 FYNNEI. The CDR3 bases are TGTGCCAGCATCCTGCGTCCCCATAATGAAAAACTGTTTTTT. This codes for CASILRPHNEKLFF. Based on the CDR3 plus reference TRBV2 and TRBJ1-4, the full variable domain is EPEVTQTPSHQVTQMGQEVILRCVPISNHLYFYWYRQILGQKVEFLVSFYNNEISEKSEIFDDQFSVERPDGSNFTLKIRSTKLEDSAMYFCASILRPHNEKLFFGSGTQLSVL.

This clone is a singleton in its sample. The chain links TRBV7-2 to TRBJ1-2; D is undetermined. V dropped 2 bases and J dropped 7 bases, with 14 bases sitting between them. The CDR3 is 14 residues long. CDR1 and CDR2 (germline): SGHTA, FQGNSA. CDR3 loop: CASSLYRESGGYTF. CDR3 coding DNA: TGTGCCAGCAGCTTATATCGGGAATCGGGTGGCTACACCTTC.

This clone came up once. This sequence joins TRBV5-1 and TRBJ1-5; 7 positions match TRBD1. The V segment lost 3 bases and the J segment 7 bases; nucleotides outside the gene matches: 10. This CDR3 region has 15 residues. From germline, CDR1 is SGHRS and CDR2 YFSETQ. For the CDR3, the DNA is TGCGCCAGCAGCTCGGACCCAGGGGGAGTGCAGCCCCAGCATTTT. It encodes CASSSDPGGVQPQHF.

The V and J genes are TRBV19 and TRBJ2-1; 8 bases are shared with TRBD2. Germline CDR1 LNHDA, CDR2 SQIVND (reference sequence). The CDR3 extends over 16 amino acids. V lost 4 bases to trimming and J lost 0 bases; unmatched junction nucleotides: 5. CDR3 in amino acids: CASSTRSGNSYNEQFF. The CDR3 nucleotides are TGTGCCAGTAGTACGCGTAGCGGGAACTCCTACAATGAGCAGTTCTTC.

This clone appeared once. The V and J genes are TRBV6-5 and TRBJ1-1; D may be TRBD1 (6 bases). The CDR3 sequence is 16 residues long. Per germline, CDR1 MNHEY and CDR2 SVGAGI. The V gene lost 6 bases and the J gene lost 2 bases, with 19 bases spanning the gap. CDR3: CASSYGGSSGNTEAFF. CDR3 nucleotide sequence: TGTGCCAGCAGCTACGGGGGCTCCTCTGGAAACACTGAAGCTTTCTTT.

J is TRBJ2-7 and V is TRBV30, with D maybe TRBD2 (6 bases). This CDR3 has 16 residues. Germline values: CDR1 GTSNPN, CDR2 SVGIG (reference sequence). The V gene lost 0 bases and the J gene lost 0 bases, with 15 bases spanning the gap. This CDR3 is CAWSVPLGLLSYEQYF. In DNA, the CDR3 is TGTGCCTGGAGTGTTCCCCTGGGACTGCTCTCCTACGAGCAGTACTTC.

The chain joins TRBV5-1 to TRBJ2-3; no definite D call. This CDR3 spans 13 amino acids. With 0 bases removed from V and 1 base from J, the gap between germline ends came to 3 bases. Germline-derived CDR1 and CDR2 are SGHRS and YFSETQ. CDR3 amino acids: CASSLDGTDTQYF. In nucleotides, the CDR3 is TGCGCCAGCAGCTTGGATGGCACAGATACGCAGTATTTT.

The chain has TRBV11-3 and TRBJ2-2; D is uncertain. This CDR3 has 15 residues. Germline-derived CDR1 and CDR2 are SGHNT and YENEEA. The germline V and J ends were trimmed by 5 bases and 8 bases, with 18 bases remaining between them. CDR3 loop: CASSQRRGLGGELFF. CDR3 coding DNA: TGTGCCAGCAGCCAAAGACGAGGTTTAGGAGGGGAGCTGTTTTTT. The entire variable domain, with the rest obtained from reference TRBV11-3 and TRBJ2-2, is as follows: EAGVVQSPRYKIIEKKQPVAFWCNPISGHNTLYWYLQNLGQGPELLIRYENEEAVDDSQLPKDRFSAERLKGVDSTLKIQPAELGDSAVYLCASSQRRGLGGELFFGEGSRLTVL.

The CDR3, as DNA: TGCGCCAGCAGCTTGGTAGGGGAGACCCAGTACTTC. Protein: CASSLVGETQYF. The genes are TRBV5-1 and TRBJ2-5; D uncertain. Trimming shortened V by 0 bases and J by 5 bases, and 5 bases separated the two germline ends. Germline V lookup: CDR1 SGHRS, CDR2 YFSETQ. This CDR3 comprises 12 residues.

Only a few counts were recorded for this clone. This chain joins TRBV7-2 and TRBJ2-5; maybe TRBD2 (6 bases). Trimming pared 1 base from V and 4 bases from J, leaving 16 bases between. The CDR3 extends over 16 amino acids. Germline CDR1 reads SGHTA; CDR2 reads FQGNSA. The CDR3, as DNA: TGTGCCAGCAGCTTAGGGGTCGGGAGCGAGTCAGAGACCCAGTACTTC. It encodes CASSLGVGSESETQYF.